The 18 T cell receptor beta chains listed next were all sequenced from one sample in a study of OX40 agonist ivuxolimab in advanced cancers. Receptor amplification or capture employed the immunoSEQ multiplex PCR assay. TCRdb mirrors the immuneACCESS table, restricted to in-frame sequences. Some clones are absent from its copies; in checked studies, under half trace to an unresolved V gene, and the reason for the others is unknown. The sample table lists 69,000 or so clones, roughly 82% of them with a count of one. The ten largest account for 5% of the sample. This material consisted of CD4+ or CD8+ T cells sorted from blood, taken in a trial of the OX40 agonist ivuxolimab. The receptors stem from an adult with an advanced solid tumor such as melanoma, head and neck, liver or kidney cancer.

V and J are TRBV5-1 and TRBJ2-1; D is ambiguous. With 4 bases removed from V and 3 bases from J, the gap between germline ends came to 5 bases. The CDR3 runs 12 residues. In germline, CDR1 is SGHRS, CDR2 YFSETQ. CDR3 sequence (DNA): TGCGCCAGCAGCCTCAACTACAATGAGCAGTTCTTC. Protein sequence: CASSLNYNEQFF.

V usage is TRBV5-1 and J usage is TRBJ2-7, with 9 nucleotides matching TRBD2. Germline CDR1 reads SGHRS; CDR2 reads YFSETQ. With 0 bases clipped from V and 2 bases from J, the junction kept 15 bases outside the gene matches. The CDR3 spans 19 residues. CDR3: CASSLDDRVLTSGPYEQYF. DNA of the CDR3: TGCGCCAGCAGCTTGGATGACAGGGTCCTGACTAGCGGACCCTACGAGCAGTACTTC.

This clone appeared once. V usage is TRBV4-1 and J usage is TRBJ2-7; no firm D call. The V end was cut by 1 base, the J end by 6 bases, with 10 bases between. CDR1 is MGHRA, CDR2 YSYEKL, per germline. This CDR3 region has 13 residues. Here the CDR3 reads CASSQAQELEQYF. CDR3 DNA sequence: TGCGCCAGCAGCCAAGCTCAGGAACTCGAGCAGTACTTC.

This chain uses TRBV11-3 with TRBJ1-5; a weak D match, TRBD1 (5 bases). Between the trimmed V and J ends, which lost 10 bases and 1 base, there was a span of 11 bases. The germline gives CDR1 SGHNT, CDR2 YENEEA. The CDR3 consists of 13 residues. CDR3 in amino acids: CATSRGSNQPQHF. In DNA form, the CDR3 reads TGTGCCACCTCACGGGGGAGCAATCAGCCCCAGCATTTT.

The CDR3 coding sequence is TGTGCCAGCGGCCTCGGGACAGCCGGCACAGATACGCAGTATTTT. Encoded protein: CASGLGTAGTDTQYF. The rearrangement uses TRBV6-5 and TRBJ2-3; 7 bases line up with TRBD1. The CDR3 contains 15 residues. The germline CDR1 and CDR2 sequences are MNHEY and SVGAGI. Losses at the gene ends were 8 bases for V and 1 base for J; bases not matched to a gene: 9.

This clone came up once. This chain links TRBV10-3 with TRBJ2-7; TRBD2 might be the D (5 bases). CDR3 length: 12 amino acids. Germline lookup yields CDR1 ENHRY and CDR2 SYGVKD. V was clipped by 6 bases and J by 9 bases, with 15 bases between them. The DNA for the CDR3 is TGTGCCATCAGGGGAGAAGTGAAGGTGCAGTACTTC. This codes for CAIRGEVKVQYF.

The chain recombines TRBV7-2 with TRBJ2-1, with a possible D match to TRBD2 (6 bases). Trimming cost V 1 base and J 3 bases, with 13 bases left between them. The CDR3 loop spans 16 amino acids. Germline values: CDR1 SGHTA, CDR2 FQGNSA. CDR3 sequence: CASSLEIAGGYNEQFF. CDR3 coding DNA: TGTGCCAGCAGCTTAGAGATTGCCGGGGGCTACAATGAGCAGTTCTTC.

The chain has TRBV27 and TRBJ1-4, with D unclear. Trimming took 5 bases from V and 6 from J, leaving 10 bases between them. The CDR3 is 13 residues long. In germline, CDR1 is MNHEY, CDR2 SMNVEV (reference sequence). CDR3 residues: CASSGMADEKLFF. CDR3 bases: TGTGCCAGCAGTGGGATGGCGGATGAAAAACTGTTTTTT.

The sample holds one count of this clone. The CDR3 is CTASGGSEQYF. The CDR3 nucleotides read TGCACCGCTTCGGGGGGGTCCGAGCAGTACTTC. The chain combines TRBV20-1 with TRBJ2-7; 8 bases agree with TRBD2. This CDR3 is built from 11 residues. The germline CDR1 and CDR2 sequences are DFQATT and SNEGSKA (reference sequence).

The rearrangement uses TRBV14 and TRBJ1-2; D is possibly TRBD1 (6 bases). Germline assignment: CDR1 SGHDN and CDR2 FVKESK. CDR3 length: 14 residues. V was pared by 4 bases and J by 5 bases, with 14 bases between. The CDR3 loop reads CASSPGQLLYGYTF. Written as DNA, the CDR3 is TGTGCCAGCAGCCCCGGACAGTTATTATATGGCTACACCTTC.

This chain connects TRBV7-3 to TRBJ2-5; D may correspond to TRBD1 or TRBD2 (6 bases each). Germline lookup yields CDR1 SGHTA and CDR2 FQGTGA. The CDR3 spans 13 residues. Trimming shortened V by 2 bases and J by 5 bases, and 9 bases separated the two germline ends. This CDR3 reads CASSLGGQETQYF. Here the CDR3 DNA reads TGTGCCAGCAGCTTAGGGGGGCAGGAGACCCAGTACTTC.

The rearrangement links TRBV6-6 to TRBJ1-4, with 10 bases fitting TRBD1. Germline CDR1 is MNHNY and CDR2 is SVGAGI (reference sequence). There are 13 residues in the CDR3. V was clipped by 9 bases and J by 8 bases; unmatched bases: 6. CDR3 protein: CASNRDRGEKLFF. The CDR3 DNA follows: TGTGCCAGTAACCGGGACAGGGGCGAAAAACTGTTTTTT.

V is TRBV7-2 and J is TRBJ2-7, with D maybe TRBD1 (6 bases). CDR1 SGHTA and CDR2 FQGNSA come from the germline V gene. This CDR3 is built from 16 residues. Trimming stripped 5 bases from V and 2 bases from J, with 19 bases between. CDR3 sequence reads: CASSRHPDGQPYEQYF. The CDR3 DNA reads TGTGCCAGCAGCCGACACCCCGATGGACAGCCCTACGAGCAGTACTTC.

This chain uses TRBV10-3 with TRBJ1-2; no firm D call. The germline V and J ends were trimmed by 3 bases and 2 bases, with 7 bases remaining between them. CDR3 length equals 13 residues. Germline V gene lookup returns CDR1 ENHRY and CDR2 SYGVKD. The CDR3 DNA reads TGTGCCATCAGTGATGAAGGGAACTATGGCTACACCTTC. Amino acids: CAISDEGNYGYTF.

The chain has TRBV4-1 and TRBJ2-3, with TRBD1 identical over 8 bases. V dropped 3 bases and J dropped 1; count of bases not matched to a gene: 6. This CDR3 comprises 16 residues. Germline V gene sequence: CDR1 MGHRA, CDR2 YSYEKL. The CDR3 loop is CASSQSPGQGTDTQYF. CDR3 coding DNA: TGCGCCAGCAGCCAGTCACCGGGACAGGGCACAGATACGCAGTATTTT.

The chain has TRBV2 and TRBJ2-7; D is possibly TRBD2 (6 bases). The CDR3 contains 15 residues. Trimming pared 0 bases from V and 6 bases from J, leaving 15 bases between. Germline loops: CDR1 SNHLY, CDR2 FYNNEI. The CDR3 DNA follows: TGTGCCAGCAGTGAAGCATTTCAGGGAGGAGGCGAGCAGTACTTC. Protein product: CASSEAFQGGGEQYF.

The chain joins TRBV5-4 to TRBJ1-4; 10 bases match TRBD1. Trimming at V came to 5 bases and at J to 5 bases, leaving 6 bases not matched to a gene. Germline CDR1 SGHNT, CDR2 YYREEE (reference sequence). The CDR3 runs 15 residues. This CDR3 reads CASSVGGQGNEKLFF. As DNA, the CDR3 is TGTGCCAGCAGTGTGGGGGGACAGGGGAATGAAAAACTGTTTTTT.

This clone was picked up one time. The chain carries TRBV11-1 and TRBJ2-5, with D possibly matching TRBD2 (6 bases). CDR1 is SGHAT and CDR2 is FQDESV in the germline V gene (reference sequence). Trimming cost V 1 base and J 5 bases, with 14 bases left between them. The CDR3 runs 15 residues. As DNA, the CDR3 is TGTGCCAGCAGCTTAGGCGGGACCCACGGGGAGACCCAGTACTTC. It is translated as CASSLGGTHGETQYF.